Below, 4 T cell receptor beta chains from the same sample are listed, as sequenced in a study of neoadjuvant anti-PD-1 for oral cavity cancer. Sequenced by immunoSEQ multiplex PCR; TCRdb stores in-frame clones only, minus some. The sample records tens of thousands of clones, more than 60% being singletons. The source was PBMCs, collected before nivolumab (anti-PD-1) treatment. The receptors shown here come from a person between 40 and 85 years old with oral cavity squamous cell carcinoma.

This clone showed up just a few times. The chain links TRBV30 to TRBJ1-6, with no clear D. V dropped 1 base and J dropped 11 bases, with 15 bases sitting between them. Germline V gives CDR1 GTSNPN, CDR2 SVGIG (reference sequence). This CDR3 comprises 14 residues. CDR3 in DNA: TGTGCCTGGAGTGGGGCGACTCCACCGGCACCCCTCCACTTT. Its translation is CAWSGATPPAPLHF.

The chain carries TRBV5-1 and TRBJ2-7; D unresolved. Germline CDR1 SGHRS, CDR2 YFSETQ. CDR3 length: 13 amino acids. Deletions cut 0 bases from V and 2 bases from J, with 6 bases between. This CDR3 is CASSLGYAYEQYF. The DNA for the CDR3 is TGCGCCAGCAGCTTGGGCTATGCCTACGAGCAGTACTTC. Variable domain in full (rest from reference TRBV5-1 and TRBJ2-7): KAGVTQTPRYLIKTRGQQVTLSCSPISGHRSVSWYQQTPGQGLQFLFEYFSETQRNKGNFPGRFSGRQFSNSRSEMNVSTLELGDSALYLCASSLGYAYEQYFGPGTRLTVT.

This chain joins TRBV27 and TRBJ2-7; D is possibly TRBD1 or TRBD2 (6 bases each). Germline CDR1 MNHEY, CDR2 SMNVEV (reference sequence). V dropped 6 bases and J dropped 7 bases, with 16 bases sitting between them. This CDR3 comprises 13 residues. DNA of the CDR3: TGTGCCAGCAGGACGTGGGGGGCCCTTGAGCAGTACTTC. Translation: CASRTWGALEQYF.

The rearrangement links TRBV15 to TRBJ1-3; 7 bases align to TRBD1. J was trimmed by 4 bases and V by 6 bases; bases with no gene match: 3. CDR1 is LNHNV and CDR2 is YYDKDF in the germline V gene (reference sequence). The CDR3 is 13 residues long. CDR3 amino acids: CATRTGWGNTIYF. The DNA for the CDR3 is TGTGCCACCAGGACAGGGTGGGGAAACACCATATATTTT.